This TCR beta chain was identified during a study of blood T cell repertoires in COVID-19. In the source study's methods: Nucleated cell number was recorded as an estimate derived from reference gene primer amplification. TCRdb keeps only in-frame clones here, not all; method: immunoSEQ multiplex PCR. V, J and clone size are those of that table, while D and trimming were read from the DNA. Of 150,000 to 200,000 clones listed, around 85% are singletons. CDR3 length: 14 amino acids. Germline assignment: CDR1 MDHEN and CDR2 SYDVKM. Between the trimmed V and J ends, which lost 7 bases and 4 bases, there was a span of 14 bases.

The chain uses TRBV28 and TRBJ2-1; maybe TRBD1 (6 bases). The sample consisted of peripheral blood. This receptor was obtained from a woman aged 55-75 years with COVID-19, enrolled during active disease. The CDR3 DNA follows: TGTGCCAGCACCGTACTACAGGGTTACAATGAGCAGTTCTTC. This encodes CASTVLQGYNEQFF. Together with reference TRBV28 and TRBJ2-1, the CDR3 gives the full variable domain: DVKVTQSSRYLVKRTGEKVFLECVQDMDHENMFWYRQDPGLGLRLIYFSYDVKMKEKGDIPEGYSVSREKKERFSLILESASTNQTSMYLCASTVLQGYNEQFFGPGTRLTVL.